This T cell receptor (beta chain) was recorded in a study of siplizumab effects on memory and regulatory T cells. Study-level findings and limits: Sequences below about 10^-5 frequency were poorly captured, and few alloreactive clones mapped to unstimulated subsets.

Turning to this clone: Its antigen is unidentified.

Repertoires were generated with immunoSEQ multiplex PCR, while TCRdb's copy carries only in-frame clones and drops some. The sample lists around 100,000 clones, 94% occurring once. This TCR was recovered from a human donor in good health. The sequenced sample was non-Treg CD4+ T cells sorted from blood.

The CDR3 region is CASSPQVWEQFF. CDR3 coding DNA: TGTGCCAGCAGCCCGCAGGTATGGGAGCAGTTCTTC. The chain has TRBV7-9 and TRBJ2-1; D remains unclear. V lost 5 bases, J lost 10 bases, and 12 bases lay in between. Germline CDR1 and CDR2: SEHNR and FQNEAQ (reference sequence). CDR3 length: 12 residues.